This entry describes one T cell receptor beta chain. Its antigen is not identified. TCRdb redid the calling of the RACE reads with MiXCR, one entry per CDR3 protein. The sample includes about 76,000 distinct CDR3 sequences, roughly 13% of them seen just once. The data originate from a study of human T cells and chemical hapten exposure. Study-level points and caveats: Positively correlated with patch test score were the counts of PT1 expanded TCRs.

Time point meaning: patch test 3, about 24 weeks after DPC sensitization. As to treatment: therapeutic diphenylcyclopropenone sensitization with weekly scalp DPC. Sample: whole blood, taken in connection with sensitization to the hapten diphenylcyclopropenone (DPC). The receptor was derived from a woman aged 45-65 years with alopecia areata. Some clones in this sample may be carry-over from other donors' samples.

The CDR3 DNA reads as TGCAGCGTTGAGGTGACCGGGAGCACAGATACGCAGTATTTT. Translating it yields CSVEVTGSTDTQYF. The rearrangement uses TRBV29-1 and TRBJ2-3; D uncertain. The V gene lost 3 bases and the J gene lost 0 bases, with 10 bases spanning the gap. Germline V CDR1 and CDR2: SQVTM, ANQGSEA. The CDR3 has 14 residues.